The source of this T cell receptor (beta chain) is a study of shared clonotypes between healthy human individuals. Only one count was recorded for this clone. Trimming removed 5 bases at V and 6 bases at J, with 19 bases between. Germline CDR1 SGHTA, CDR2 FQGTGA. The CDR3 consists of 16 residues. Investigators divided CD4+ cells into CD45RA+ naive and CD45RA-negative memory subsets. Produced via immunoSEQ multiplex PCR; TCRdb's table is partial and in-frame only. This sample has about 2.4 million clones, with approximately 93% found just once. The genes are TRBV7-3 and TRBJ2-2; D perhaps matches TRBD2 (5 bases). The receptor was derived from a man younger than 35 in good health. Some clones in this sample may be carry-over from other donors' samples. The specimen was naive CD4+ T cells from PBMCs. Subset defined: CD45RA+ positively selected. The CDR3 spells CASSIAGSEFSGELFF. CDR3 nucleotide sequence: TGTGCCAGCAGCATCGCGGGTAGCGAATTCTCCGGGGAGCTGTTTTTT.